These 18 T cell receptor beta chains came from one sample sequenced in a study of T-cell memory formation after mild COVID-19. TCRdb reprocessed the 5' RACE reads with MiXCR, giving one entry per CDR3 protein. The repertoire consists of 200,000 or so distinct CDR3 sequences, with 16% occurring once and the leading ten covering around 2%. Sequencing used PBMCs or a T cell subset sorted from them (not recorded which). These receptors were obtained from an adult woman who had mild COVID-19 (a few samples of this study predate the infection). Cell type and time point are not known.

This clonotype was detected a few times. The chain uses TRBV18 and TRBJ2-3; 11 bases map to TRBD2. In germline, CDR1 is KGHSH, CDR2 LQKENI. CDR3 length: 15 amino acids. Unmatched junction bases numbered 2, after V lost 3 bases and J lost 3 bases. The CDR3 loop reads CASSPGLADTDTQYF. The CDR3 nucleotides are TGTGCCAGCTCACCGGGACTAGCGGATACAGATACGCAGTATTTT.

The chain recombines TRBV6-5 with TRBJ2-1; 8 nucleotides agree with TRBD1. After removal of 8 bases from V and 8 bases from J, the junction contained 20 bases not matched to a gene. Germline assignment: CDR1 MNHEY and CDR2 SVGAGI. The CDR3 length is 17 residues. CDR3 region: CASYSYFDRGRKDEQFF. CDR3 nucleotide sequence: TGTGCCAGCTACTCTTACTTCGACAGGGGAAGGAAGGATGAGCAGTTCTTC.

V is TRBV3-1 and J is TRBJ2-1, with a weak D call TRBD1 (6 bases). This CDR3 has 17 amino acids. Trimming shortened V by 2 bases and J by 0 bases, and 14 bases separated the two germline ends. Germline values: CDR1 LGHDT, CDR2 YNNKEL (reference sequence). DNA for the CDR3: TGTGCCAGCAGCCAACTACGGACAGTGAGCTCCTACAATGAGCAGTTCTTC. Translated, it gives CASSQLRTVSSYNEQFF.

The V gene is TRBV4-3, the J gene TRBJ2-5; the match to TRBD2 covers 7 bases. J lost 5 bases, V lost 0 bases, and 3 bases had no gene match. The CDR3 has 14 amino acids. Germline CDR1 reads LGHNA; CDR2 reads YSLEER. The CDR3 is CASSQDPGGETQYF. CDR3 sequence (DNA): TGCGCCAGCAGCCAAGATCCGGGAGGTGAGACCCAGTACTTC.

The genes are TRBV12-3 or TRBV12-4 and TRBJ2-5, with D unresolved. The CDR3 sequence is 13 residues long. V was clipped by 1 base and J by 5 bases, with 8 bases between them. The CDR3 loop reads CASSLGTMETQYF. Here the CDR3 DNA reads TGTGCCAGCAGTTTAGGAACGATGGAGACCCAGTACTTC.

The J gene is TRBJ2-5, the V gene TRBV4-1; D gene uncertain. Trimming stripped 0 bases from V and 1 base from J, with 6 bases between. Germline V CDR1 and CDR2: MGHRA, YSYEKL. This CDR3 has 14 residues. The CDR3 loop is CASSQDPSQETQYF. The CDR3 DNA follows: TGCGCCAGCAGCCAAGACCCAAGCCAAGAGACCCAGTACTTC.

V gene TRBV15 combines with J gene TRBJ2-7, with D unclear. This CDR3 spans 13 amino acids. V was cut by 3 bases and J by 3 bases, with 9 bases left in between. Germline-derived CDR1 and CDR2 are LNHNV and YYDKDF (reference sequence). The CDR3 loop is CATSRDGDYEQYF. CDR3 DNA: TGTGCCACCAGCAGGGACGGAGACTACGAGCAGTACTTC. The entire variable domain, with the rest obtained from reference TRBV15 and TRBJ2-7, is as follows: DAMVIQNPRYQVTQFGKPVTLSCSQTLNHNVMYWYQQKSSQAPKLLFHYYDKDFNNEADTPDNFQSRRPNTSFCFLDIRSPGLGDTAMYLCATSRDGDYEQYFGPGTRLTVT.

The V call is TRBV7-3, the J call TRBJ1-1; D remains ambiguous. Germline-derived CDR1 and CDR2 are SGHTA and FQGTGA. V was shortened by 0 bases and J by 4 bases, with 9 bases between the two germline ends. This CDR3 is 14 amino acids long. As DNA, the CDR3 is TGTGCCAGCAGCTTAACTAAGGGAATCACTGAAGCTTTCTTT. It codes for CASSLTKGITEAFF.

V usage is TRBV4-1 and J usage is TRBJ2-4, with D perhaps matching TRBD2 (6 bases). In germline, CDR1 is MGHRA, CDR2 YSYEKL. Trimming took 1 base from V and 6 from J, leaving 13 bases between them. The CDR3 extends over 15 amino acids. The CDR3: CASSQVGREGNIQYF. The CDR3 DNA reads TGCGCCAGCAGCCAAGTCGGGAGAGAGGGAAACATTCAGTACTTC.

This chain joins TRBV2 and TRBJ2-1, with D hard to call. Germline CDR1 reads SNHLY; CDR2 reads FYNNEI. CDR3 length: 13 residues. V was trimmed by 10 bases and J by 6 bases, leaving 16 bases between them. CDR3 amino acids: CATNGPARNEQFF. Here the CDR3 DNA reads TGTGCCACCAACGGACCGGCTCGCAATGAGCAGTTCTTC.

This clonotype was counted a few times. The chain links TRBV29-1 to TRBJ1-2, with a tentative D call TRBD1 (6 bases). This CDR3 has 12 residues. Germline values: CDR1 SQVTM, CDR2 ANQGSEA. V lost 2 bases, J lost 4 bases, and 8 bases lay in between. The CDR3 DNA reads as TGCAGCGTTGAACGGGGGGCCTATGGCTACACCTTC. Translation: CSVERGAYGYTF.

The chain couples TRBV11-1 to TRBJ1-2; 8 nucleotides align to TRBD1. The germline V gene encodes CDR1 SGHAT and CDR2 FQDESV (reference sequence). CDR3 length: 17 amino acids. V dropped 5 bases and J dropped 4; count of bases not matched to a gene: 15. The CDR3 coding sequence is TGTGCCAGCAGCCTCCGGACAGGGACCAAATACCTCTATGGCTACACCTTC. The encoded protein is CASSLRTGTKYLYGYTF.

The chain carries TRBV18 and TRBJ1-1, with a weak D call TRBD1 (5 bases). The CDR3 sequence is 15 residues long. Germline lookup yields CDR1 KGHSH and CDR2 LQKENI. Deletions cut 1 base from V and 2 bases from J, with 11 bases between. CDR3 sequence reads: CASSPRDGLNTEAFF. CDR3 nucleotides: TGTGCCAGCTCACCACGGGACGGACTTAACACTGAAGCTTTCTTT.

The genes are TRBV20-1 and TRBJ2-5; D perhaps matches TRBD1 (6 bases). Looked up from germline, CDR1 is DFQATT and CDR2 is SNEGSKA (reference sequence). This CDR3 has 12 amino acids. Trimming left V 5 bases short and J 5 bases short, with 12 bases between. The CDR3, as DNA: TGCAGTGCTCAGGGGTCCCGGGAGACCCAGTACTTC. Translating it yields CSAQGSRETQYF.

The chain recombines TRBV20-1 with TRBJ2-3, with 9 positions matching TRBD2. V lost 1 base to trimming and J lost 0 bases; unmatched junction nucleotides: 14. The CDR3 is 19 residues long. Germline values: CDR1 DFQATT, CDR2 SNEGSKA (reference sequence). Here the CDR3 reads CSARGPGAGGRGSTDTQYF. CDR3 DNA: TGCAGTGCTAGAGGTCCAGGAGCGGGAGGCCGGGGCAGCACAGATACGCAGTATTTT.

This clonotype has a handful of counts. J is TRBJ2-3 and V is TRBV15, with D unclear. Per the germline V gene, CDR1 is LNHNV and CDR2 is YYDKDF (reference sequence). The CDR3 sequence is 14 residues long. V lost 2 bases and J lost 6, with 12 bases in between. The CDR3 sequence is CATSRLGRRDTQYF. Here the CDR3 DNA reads TGTGCCACCAGCAGACTCGGGCGGCGGGATACGCAGTATTTT. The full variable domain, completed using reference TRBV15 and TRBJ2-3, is DAMVIQNPRYQVTQFGKPVTLSCSQTLNHNVMYWYQQKSSQAPKLLFHYYDKDFNNEADTPDNFQSRRPNTSFCFLDIRSPGLGDTAMYLCATSRLGRRDTQYFGPGTRLTVL.

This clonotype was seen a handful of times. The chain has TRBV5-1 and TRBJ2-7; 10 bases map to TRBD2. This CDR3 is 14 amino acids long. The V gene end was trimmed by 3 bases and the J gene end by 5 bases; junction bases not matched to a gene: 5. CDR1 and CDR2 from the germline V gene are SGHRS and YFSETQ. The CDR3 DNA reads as TGCGCCAGCAGCTCCGGACTAGCGGTCGACGAGCAGTACTTC. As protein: CASSSGLAVDEQYF.

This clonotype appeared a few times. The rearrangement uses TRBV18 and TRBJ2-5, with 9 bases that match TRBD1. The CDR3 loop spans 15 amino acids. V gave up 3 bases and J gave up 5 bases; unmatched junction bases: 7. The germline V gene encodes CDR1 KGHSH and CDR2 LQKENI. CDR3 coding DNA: TGTGCCAGCTCACCTGGGACAGGGCCCAGGGAGACCCAGTACTTC. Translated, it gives CASSPGTGPRETQYF.